One sample yielded the 10 T cell receptor beta chains listed below, sequenced in a study of blood T cell repertoires in COVID-19 (dated by TCRdb to about 2020). The library was generated by the immunoSEQ multiplex PCR assay. This is the immuneACCESS table as TCRdb keeps it, with only in-frame sequences that have V and J called. A part of the clones is gone; compared with another copy, unresolved V genes explain less than half, and the rest is unexplained. The sample profile shows under 120,000 clones; roughly four fifths of them were found once. Jointly, the top ten make up roughly 20% of the sample. The sample comprised peripheral blood. These TCRs come from a man between 70 and 80 years old with active or convalescent COVID-19.

The CDR3 nucleotides read TGTGCCAGCAGCTTATTCATGGGCGTCGGCAATCAGCCCCAGCATTTT. Its protein product is CASSLFMGVGNQPQHF. The V gene is TRBV7-9, the J gene TRBJ1-5; D gene ambiguous. V lost 2 bases, J lost 2 bases, and 13 bases lay in between. Germline V gene data show CDR1 as SEHNR and CDR2 as FQNEAQ (reference sequence). The CDR3 has 16 residues.

The table lists this clone with a few counts. Other DNA sequences from this sample encode an identical CDR3 as well. This rearrangement joins TRBV7-2 to TRBJ1-5; no reliable D call. CDR1 is SGHTA, CDR2 FQGNSA, per germline. CDR3 size: 13 residues. V shed 5 bases and J shed 7 bases, with 12 bases lying between them. The CDR3: CASSLRRGQPQHF. The CDR3 region has the DNA TGTGCCAGCAGCCTTCGGCGAGGCCAGCCCCAGCATTTT.

The chain is built from TRBV2 and TRBJ2-7, with D tentatively TRBD2 (5 bases). The CDR3 loop spans 14 amino acids. V lost 7 bases, J lost 2 bases, and 15 bases lay in between. CDR1 and CDR2 from the germline V gene are SNHLY and FYNNEI. DNA for the CDR3: TGTGCCAGCAAGTCGATCGCGGGTCCCTACGAGCAGTACTTC. Amino acids: CASKSIAGPYEQYF. Full variable domain (remainder filled in from reference TRBV2 and TRBJ2-7): EPEVTQTPSHQVTQMGQEVILRCVPISNHLYFYWYRQILGQKVEFLVSFYNNEISEKSEIFDDQFSVERPDGSNFTLKIRSTKLEDSAMYFCASKSIAGPYEQYFGPGTRLTVT.

The rearrangement links TRBV5-1 to TRBJ1-2; D is undetermined. Trimming took off 2 bases at V and 1 base at J, with 6 bases between the two ends. Germline V gene sequence: CDR1 SGHRS, CDR2 YFSETQ. The CDR3 is made up of 13 amino acids. The CDR3 DNA reads as TGCGCCAGCAGCTTCGGTCTTAACTATGGCTACACCTTC. It is translated as CASSFGLNYGYTF. Full variable domain (outside the CDR3, taken from reference TRBV5-1 and TRBJ1-2): KAGVTQTPRYLIKTRGQQVTLSCSPISGHRSVSWYQQTPGQGLQFLFEYFSETQRNKGNFPGRFSGRQFSNSRSEMNVSTLELGDSALYLCASSFGLNYGYTFGSGTRLTVV.

This chain links TRBV5-1 with TRBJ1-1; the D gene is possibly TRBD1 (5 bases). V was trimmed by 4 bases and J by 0 bases, leaving 16 bases between them. From germline, CDR1 is SGHRS and CDR2 YFSETQ. The CDR3 spans 16 residues. The CDR3 loop reads CASSRAGNVVNTEAFF. The DNA of the CDR3 is TGCGCCAGCAGCAGAGCAGGGAACGTCGTGAACACTGAAGCTTTCTTT.

The chain employs TRBV5-1 and TRBJ2-7, with 10 bases that match TRBD2. J was trimmed by 7 bases and V by 0 bases; bases with no gene match: 10. Germline-derived CDR1 and CDR2 are SGHRS and YFSETQ. The CDR3 loop spans 16 amino acids. The CDR3, as DNA: TGCGCCAGCAGCTTGGGACCTAGCGGGAGATCGGGGGAGCAGTACTTC. It codes for CASSLGPSGRSGEQYF.

The chain joins TRBV2 to TRBJ2-1, with 7 positions matching TRBD2. J gave up 7 bases and V 4 bases, and 4 bases lay outside the gene matches. The CDR3 is 13 residues long. CDR1 and CDR2 (germline): SNHLY, FYNNEI. The CDR3 region is CASSGTRYNEQFF. Written as DNA, the CDR3 is TGTGCCAGCAGTGGGACTAGATATAATGAGCAGTTCTTC.

A word on this clone: The same CDR3 is also encoded by other DNA sequences in this sample. This sequence joins TRBV5-1 and TRBJ1-1; D is possibly TRBD1 (5 bases). V was trimmed by 3 bases and J by 1 base, leaving 10 bases between them. The CDR3 runs 14 residues. The germline gives CDR1 SGHRS, CDR2 YFSETQ. DNA of the CDR3: TGCGCCAGCAGCTCTCTCACAGGGAACACTGAAGCTTTCTTT. It encodes CASSSLTGNTEAFF.

The chain combines TRBV3-1 (or the pseudogene TRBV3-2) with TRBJ2-3; D is unresolved. Looked up from germline, CDR1 is LGHDT and CDR2 is YNNKEL (reference sequence). V was cut by 3 bases and J by 0 bases, with 10 bases left in between. CDR3 length equals 15 residues. CDR3 protein: CASSQRSSSTDTQYF. DNA of the CDR3: TGTGCCAGCAGCCAGAGGTCCTCTAGCACAGATACGCAGTATTTT.

This chain joins TRBV29-1 and TRBJ1-2; maybe TRBD1 (6 bases). The germline V gene encodes CDR1 SQVTM and CDR2 ANQGSEA. Trimming cost V 7 bases and J 8 bases, with 20 bases left between them. The CDR3 is made up of 13 amino acids. For the CDR3, the DNA is TGCAGCGGGGAGCTTTCAGGGGCTGGAGGCTACACCTTC. This codes for CSGELSGAGGYTF.